The subject of this entry is one T cell receptor (beta chain). 60 Vbeta and 13 Jbeta primers were used in PCR. In the original processing: The authors later counted 65 million to 80 million unique TCR beta chains, 8.5 million to 13 million of them shared. This table comes from immunoSEQ multiplex PCR, and its TCRdb copy is limited to in-frame clones, with some not included. The V and J calls and the clone size are those of that table, but D and trimming were determined from the DNA. This repertoire includes roughly 120,000 clones. The source of the sample is a study of cytomegalovirus exposure and HLA in healthy donors. V lost 2 bases and J 7 bases, leaving 9 bases between the germline ends. The CDR3 has 13 residues. CDR1 is MNHNS and CDR2 is SASEGT in the germline V gene.

The genes are TRBV6-1 and TRBJ2-1; D remains unclear. The clonotype comes from a middle-aged man in good health and CMV-seropositive. The sequenced sample consisted of PBMCs. CDR3 protein: CASSESVVNEQFF. The DNA for the CDR3 is TGTGCCAGCAGTGAATCGGTAGTAAATGAGCAGTTCTTC.